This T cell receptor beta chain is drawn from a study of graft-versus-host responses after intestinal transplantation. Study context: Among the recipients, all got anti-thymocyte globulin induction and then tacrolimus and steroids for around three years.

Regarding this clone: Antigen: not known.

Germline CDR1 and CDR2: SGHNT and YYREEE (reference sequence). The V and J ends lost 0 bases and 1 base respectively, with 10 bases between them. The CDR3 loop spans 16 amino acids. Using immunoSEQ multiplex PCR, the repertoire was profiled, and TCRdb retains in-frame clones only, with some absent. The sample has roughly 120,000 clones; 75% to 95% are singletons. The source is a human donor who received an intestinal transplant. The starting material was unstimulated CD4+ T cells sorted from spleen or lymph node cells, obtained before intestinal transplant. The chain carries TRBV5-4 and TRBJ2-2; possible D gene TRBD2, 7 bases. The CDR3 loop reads CASSLEGGRNTGELFF. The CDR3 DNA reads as TGTGCCAGCAGCTTGGAGGGGGGGCGGAACACCGGGGAGCTGTTTTTT.